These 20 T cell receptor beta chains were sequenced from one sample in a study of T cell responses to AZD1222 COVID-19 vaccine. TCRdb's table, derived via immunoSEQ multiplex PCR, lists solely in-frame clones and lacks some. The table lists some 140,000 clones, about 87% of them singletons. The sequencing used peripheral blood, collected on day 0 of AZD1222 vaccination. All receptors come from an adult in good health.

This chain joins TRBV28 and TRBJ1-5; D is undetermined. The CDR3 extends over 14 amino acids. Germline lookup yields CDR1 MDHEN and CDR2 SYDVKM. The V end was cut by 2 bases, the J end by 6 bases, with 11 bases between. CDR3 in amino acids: CASSLVGRSQPQHF. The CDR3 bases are TGTGCCAGCAGTTTAGTAGGGCGAAGTCAGCCCCAGCATTTT.

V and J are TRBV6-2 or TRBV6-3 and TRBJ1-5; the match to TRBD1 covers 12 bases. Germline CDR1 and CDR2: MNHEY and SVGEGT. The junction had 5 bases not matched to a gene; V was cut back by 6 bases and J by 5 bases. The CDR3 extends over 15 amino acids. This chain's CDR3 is CASRPGTGGYQPQHF. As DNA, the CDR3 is TGTGCCAGCAGACCTGGGACAGGGGGCTATCAGCCCCAGCATTTT.

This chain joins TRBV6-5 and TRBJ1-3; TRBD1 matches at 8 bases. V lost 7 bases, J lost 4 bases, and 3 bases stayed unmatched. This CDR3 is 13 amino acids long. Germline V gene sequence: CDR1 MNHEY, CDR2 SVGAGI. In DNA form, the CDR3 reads TGTGCCAGCACAGGGGGCGCCGGAAACACCATATATTTT. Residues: CASTGGAGNTIYF.

The CDR3 region has the DNA TGTGCCAGCAGCTTAGGGTCCGTCTCTGGAAACACCATATATTTT. This codes for CASSLGSVSGNTIYF. The V call is TRBV7-2, the J call TRBJ1-3; D gene uncertain. The V gene's germline CDR1 is SGHTA and CDR2 FQGNSA. This CDR3 is built from 15 residues. Trimming removed 1 base from V and 0 bases from J, with 7 bases in between.

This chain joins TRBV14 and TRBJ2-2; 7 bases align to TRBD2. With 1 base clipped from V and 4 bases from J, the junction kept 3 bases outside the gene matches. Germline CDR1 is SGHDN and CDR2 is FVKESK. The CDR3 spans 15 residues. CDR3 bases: TGTGCCAGCAGCCAAGCCAGCGGGGCCACCGGGGAGCTGTTTTTT. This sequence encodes CASSQASGATGELFF.

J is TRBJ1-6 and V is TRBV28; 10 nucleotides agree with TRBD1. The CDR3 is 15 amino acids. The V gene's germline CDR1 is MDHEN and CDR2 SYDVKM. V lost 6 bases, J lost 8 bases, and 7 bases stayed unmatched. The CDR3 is CASSNGDRGYSPLHF. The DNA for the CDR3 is TGTGCCAGCAGCAATGGGGACAGGGGTTATTCACCCCTCCACTTT.

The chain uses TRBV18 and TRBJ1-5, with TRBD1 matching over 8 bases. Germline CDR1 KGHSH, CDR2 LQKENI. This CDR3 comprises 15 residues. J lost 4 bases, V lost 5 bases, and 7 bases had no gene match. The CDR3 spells CASSAGTGGNQPQHF. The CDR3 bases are TGTGCCAGCTCAGCAGGGACAGGAGGGAATCAGCCCCAGCATTTT.

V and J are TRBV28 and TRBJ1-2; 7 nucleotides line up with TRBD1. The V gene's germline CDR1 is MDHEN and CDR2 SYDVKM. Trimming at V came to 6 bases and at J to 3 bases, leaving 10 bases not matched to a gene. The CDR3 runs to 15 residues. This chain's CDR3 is CASSPGGDSHYGYTF. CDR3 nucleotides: TGTGCCAGCAGCCCCGGGGGGGACAGTCACTATGGCTACACCTTC.

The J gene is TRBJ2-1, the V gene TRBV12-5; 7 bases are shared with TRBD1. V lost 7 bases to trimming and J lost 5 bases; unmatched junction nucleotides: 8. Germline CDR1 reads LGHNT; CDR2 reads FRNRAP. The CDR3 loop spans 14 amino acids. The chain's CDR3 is CASVAEGANNEQFF. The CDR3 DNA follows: TGTGCTAGTGTTGCAGAGGGGGCCAACAATGAGCAGTTCTTC.

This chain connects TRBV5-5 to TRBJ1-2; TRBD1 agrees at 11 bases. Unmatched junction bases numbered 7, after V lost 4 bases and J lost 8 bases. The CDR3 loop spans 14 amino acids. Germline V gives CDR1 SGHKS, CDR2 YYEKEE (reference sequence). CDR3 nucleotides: TGTGCCAGCAGCGGATCCGGGACAGGGGGAGGCTACACCTTC. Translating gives CASSGSGTGGGYTF.

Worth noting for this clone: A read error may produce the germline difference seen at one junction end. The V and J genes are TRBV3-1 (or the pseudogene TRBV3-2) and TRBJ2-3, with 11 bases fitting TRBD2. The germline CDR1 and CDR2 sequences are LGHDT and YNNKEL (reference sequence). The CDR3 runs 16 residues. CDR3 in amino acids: CASSPYSGGVSNTQYF. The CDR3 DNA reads TGTGCCAGCAGCCCATATAGCGGGGGGGTTAGTAATACACAGTATTTT.

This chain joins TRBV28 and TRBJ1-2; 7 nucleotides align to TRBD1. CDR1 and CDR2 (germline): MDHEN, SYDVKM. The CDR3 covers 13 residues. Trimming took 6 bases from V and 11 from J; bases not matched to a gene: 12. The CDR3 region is CASSLQSRGGYTF. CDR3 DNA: TGTGCCAGCAGCCTGCAATCCAGGGGGGGATACACCTTC.

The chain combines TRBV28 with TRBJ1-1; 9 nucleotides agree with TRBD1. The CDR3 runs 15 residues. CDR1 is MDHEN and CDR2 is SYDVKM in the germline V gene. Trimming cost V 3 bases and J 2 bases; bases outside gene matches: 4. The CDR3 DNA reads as TGTGCCAGCAGTTTTGAGGGACAGGGAAACACTGAAGCTTTCTTT. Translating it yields CASSFEGQGNTEAFF.

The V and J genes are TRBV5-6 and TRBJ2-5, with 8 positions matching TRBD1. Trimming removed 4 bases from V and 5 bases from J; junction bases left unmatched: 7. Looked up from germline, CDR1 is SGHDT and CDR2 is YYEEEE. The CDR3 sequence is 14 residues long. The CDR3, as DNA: TGTGCCAGCAGCAGAAAGGACAGGGTCGAGACCCAGTACTTC. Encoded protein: CASSRKDRVETQYF.

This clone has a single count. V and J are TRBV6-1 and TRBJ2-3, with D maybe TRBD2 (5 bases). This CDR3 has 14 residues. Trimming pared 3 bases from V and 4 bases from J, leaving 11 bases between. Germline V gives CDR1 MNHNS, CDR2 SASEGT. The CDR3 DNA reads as TGTGCCAGCAGTGAGAATGGAGGATCAGATACGCAGTATTTT. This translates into CASSENGGSDTQYF.

The CDR3 region has the DNA TGTGCCAGCAGCTTAGATGTGGGCACCATATATTTT. It codes for CASSLDVGTIYF. The genes are TRBV7-2 and TRBJ1-3, with no clear D. V was trimmed by 1 base and J by 9 bases, leaving 7 bases between them. The CDR3 spans 12 residues. Germline CDR1 SGHTA, CDR2 FQGNSA.

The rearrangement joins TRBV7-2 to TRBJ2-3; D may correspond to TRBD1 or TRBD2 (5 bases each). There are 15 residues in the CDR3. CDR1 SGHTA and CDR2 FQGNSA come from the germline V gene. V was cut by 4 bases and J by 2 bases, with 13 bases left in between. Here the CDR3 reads CASSSRGILTDTQYF. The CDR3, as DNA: TGTGCCAGCAGCTCACGGGGCATACTCACAGATACGCAGTATTTT.

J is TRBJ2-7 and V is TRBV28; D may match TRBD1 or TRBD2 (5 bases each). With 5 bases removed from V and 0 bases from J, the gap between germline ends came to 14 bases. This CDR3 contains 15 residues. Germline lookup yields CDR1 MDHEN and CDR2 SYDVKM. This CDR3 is CASSTGTASSYEQYF. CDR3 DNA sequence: TGTGCCAGCAGTACCGGGACGGCCAGCTCCTACGAGCAGTACTTC.

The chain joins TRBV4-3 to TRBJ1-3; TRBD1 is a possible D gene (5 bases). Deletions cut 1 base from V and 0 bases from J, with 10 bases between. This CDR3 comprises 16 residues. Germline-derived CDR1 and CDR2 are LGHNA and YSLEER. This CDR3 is CASSQGGTASGNTIYF. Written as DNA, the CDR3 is TGCGCCAGCAGCCAAGGAGGGACGGCCTCTGGAAACACCATATATTTT.

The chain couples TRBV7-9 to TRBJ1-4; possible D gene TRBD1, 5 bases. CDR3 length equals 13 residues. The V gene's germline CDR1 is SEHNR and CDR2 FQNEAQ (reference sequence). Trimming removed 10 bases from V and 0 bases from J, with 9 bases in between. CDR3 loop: CAIPGATNEKLFF. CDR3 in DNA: TGTGCCATCCCGGGGGCAACTAATGAAAAACTGTTTTTT.